One sample yielded the 20 T cell receptor beta chains listed below, sequenced in a study of radiation and T cells in renal cell carcinoma. The sample's time point: blood 2 weeks post-SBRT. Treatment: 15 Gy SBRT to primary tumor, nephrectomy 4 weeks later. Clones were read by immunoSEQ multiplex PCR, and TCRdb kept only the in-frame ones, dropping some. This sample yields 95,000 to 150,000 clones, of which 81% are seen a single time; approximately 6.3% belongs to the top ten. The specimen was blood, collected from a patient whose treatment included radiotherapy and nephrectomy. These receptor sequences come from a middle-aged man with renal cell carcinoma.

The genes are TRBV19 and TRBJ1-2, with D possibly TRBD1 on 5 matching bases. The CDR3 covers 12 residues. V lost 4 bases to trimming and J lost 5 bases, with 8 bases between them. Germline CDR1 and CDR2: LNHDA and SQIVND (reference sequence). This CDR3 is CASSRRGYGYTF. CDR3 in DNA: TGTGCCAGTAGTAGAAGGGGATATGGCTACACCTTC.

The chain uses TRBV18 and TRBJ1-6, with 7 bases lining up with TRBD1. The V segment lost 5 bases and the J segment 8 bases; nucleotides outside the gene matches: 9. The CDR3 runs 15 residues. In germline, CDR1 is KGHSH, CDR2 LQKENI. The CDR3 here is CASSFRQGGDSPLHF. The CDR3 nucleotides read TGTGCCAGCTCATTCCGCCAGGGGGGAGATTCACCCCTCCACTTT.

This clone was counted once. The chain uses TRBV5-1 and TRBJ2-7; 15 bases map to TRBD2. Germline CDR1 and CDR2: SGHRS and YFSETQ. After removal of 4 bases from V and 4 bases from J, the junction contained 6 bases not matched to a gene. CDR3 length: 16 residues. The CDR3 nucleotides are TGCGCCAGCAGCGGCACGGGACTAGCGGGAGGTTACGAGCAGTACTTC. Translated: CASSGTGLAGGYEQYF.

This chain uses TRBV9 with TRBJ1-2; TRBD1 matches at 10 bases. Germline loops: CDR1 SGDLS, CDR2 YYNGEE. The CDR3 runs to 16 residues. V lost 0 bases to trimming and J lost 4 bases; unmatched junction nucleotides: 6. The CDR3 nucleotides read TGTGCCAGCAGCGTAGACCCGGACAGGGGGGGCTATGGCTACACCTTC. It specifies CASSVDPDRGGYGYTF. Filled out from reference TRBV9 and TRBJ1-2, the complete variable domain reads DSGVTQTPKHLITATGQRVTLRCSPRSGDLSVYWYQQSLDQGLQFLIQYYNGEERAKGNILERFSAQQFPDLHSELNLSSLELGDSALYFCASSVDPDRGGYGYTFGSGTRLTVV.

In DNA, the CDR3 is TGTGCCAGCAGCTTGCCGGAGGGAAACACAGATACGCAGTATTTT. It is translated as CASSLPEGNTDTQYF. This chain uses TRBV5-4 with TRBJ2-3; D might be TRBD2 (6 bases). CDR1 is SGHNT, CDR2 YYREEE, per germline (reference sequence). V lost 1 base, J lost 2 bases, and 11 bases lay in between. There are 15 residues in the CDR3.

V usage is TRBV5-4 and J usage is TRBJ2-7, with 10 nucleotides matching TRBD1. The V gene end was trimmed by 3 bases and the J gene end by 3 bases; junction bases not matched to a gene: 12. Germline V gene sequence: CDR1 SGHNT, CDR2 YYREEE (reference sequence). The CDR3 has 17 residues. CDR3 nucleotide sequence: TGTGCCAGCAGCTCTAAACTTAGACAGGGGGCCCTCTACGAGCAGTACTTC. Translating gives CASSSKLRQGALYEQYF.

This chain uses TRBV2 with TRBJ1-4; 7 bases map to TRBD1. V was clipped by 5 bases and J by 1 base; unmatched bases: 7. The CDR3 extends over 16 amino acids. Germline V gene data show CDR1 as SNHLY and CDR2 as FYNNEI. The CDR3 spells CASSNRGLGTNEKLFF. Written as DNA, the CDR3 is TGTGCCAGCAGTAACAGGGGCCTGGGAACTAATGAAAAACTGTTTTTT.

The chain uses TRBV27 and TRBJ2-2; 9 positions match TRBD1. The V gene's germline CDR1 is MNHEY and CDR2 SMNVEV (reference sequence). J gave up 4 bases and V 7 bases, and 10 bases lay outside the gene matches. There are 16 residues in the CDR3. The DNA of the CDR3 is TGTGCCAGCACCCCGATGGACAGGGGTGTCACCGGGGAGCTGTTTTTT. Its translation is CASTPMDRGVTGELFF.

CDR3 loop: CAWAKRTGGNYGYTF. The CDR3, as DNA: TGTGCCTGGGCGAAAAGGACAGGGGGCAACTATGGCTACACCTTC. The gene calls are TRBV30 and TRBJ1-2; 11 bases match TRBD1. V was pared by 5 bases and J by 2 bases, with 7 bases of the junction left unmatched. This CDR3 region has 15 residues. Germline CDR1 and CDR2: GTSNPN and SVGIG (reference sequence).

In its sample, this clone was seen a few times. The chain has TRBV10-3 and TRBJ1-5; 11 bases align to TRBD1. Trimming at V came to 1 base and at J to 11 bases, leaving 10 bases not matched to a gene. Germline V gene lookup returns CDR1 ENHRY and CDR2 SYGVKD. This CDR3 spans 16 amino acids. The CDR3 sequence is CAISEWGQGEVVAQHF. CDR3 nucleotide sequence: TGTGCCATCAGTGAGTGGGGACAGGGGGAGGTGGTGGCCCAGCATTTT.

The genes are TRBV5-1 and TRBJ1-1; D is perhaps TRBD1 (5 bases). The CDR3 has 14 amino acids. The V gene's germline CDR1 is SGHRS and CDR2 YFSETQ. The ends were cut back, 0 bases at V and 1 base at J, with 7 bases in the middle. The CDR3 loop is CASSLAGANTEAFF. As DNA, the CDR3 is TGCGCCAGCAGCTTGGCCGGGGCGAACACTGAAGCTTTCTTT.

The chain joins TRBV28 to TRBJ1-5; D gene unclear. Germline V CDR1 and CDR2: MDHEN, SYDVKM. Trimming cost V 4 bases and J 0 bases, with 16 bases left between them. The CDR3 is made up of 17 amino acids. CDR3 nucleotides: TGTGCCAGCAGTTCCCCCCAGTTGGGAATTAGCAATCAGCCCCAGCATTTT. As protein: CASSSPQLGISNQPQHF.

V usage is TRBV7-2 and J usage is TRBJ2-1; D perhaps matches TRBD2 (6 bases). This CDR3 contains 15 residues. Germline V gene data show CDR1 as SGHTA and CDR2 as FQGNSA. With 2 bases removed from V and 2 bases from J, the gap between germline ends came to 10 bases. CDR3 in amino acids: CASSLMSGAYNEQFF. The DNA for the CDR3 is TGTGCCAGCAGCTTAATGTCGGGAGCCTACAATGAGCAGTTCTTC.

J is TRBJ2-7 and V is TRBV7-8; 7 bases are a match to TRBD1. The CDR3 runs to 15 residues. Germline loops: CDR1 SGHVS, CDR2 FQNEAQ. The junction had 4 bases not matched to a gene; V was cut back by 1 base and J by 1 base. The CDR3 is CASSLVLGQSYEQYF. The CDR3 DNA reads as TGTGCCAGCAGCTTAGTTCTGGGACAGTCCTACGAGCAGTACTTC.

This chain uses TRBV7-9 with TRBJ2-3; 7 nucleotides align to TRBD1. Trimming cost V 7 bases and J 3 bases; bases outside gene matches: 7. CDR3 length equals 14 residues. Germline V lookup: CDR1 SEHNR, CDR2 FQNEAQ (reference sequence). CDR3 loop: CASNSGTVTDTQYF. The CDR3 DNA is TGTGCCAGCAACTCCGGGACAGTTACAGATACGCAGTATTTT.

The gene calls are TRBV7-6 and TRBJ1-4; no definite D call. This CDR3 spans 14 amino acids. The germline CDR1 and CDR2 sequences are SGHVS and FNYEAQ. V was cut by 2 bases and J by 6 bases, with 10 bases left in between. The CDR3, as DNA: TGTGCCAGCAGCTTATATACGGAAGATGAAAAACTGTTTTTT. Encoded protein: CASSLYTEDEKLFF.

This sequence joins TRBV9 and TRBJ1-1; no clear D. CDR3 length: 15 residues. Between the trimmed V and J ends, which lost 0 bases and 1 base, there was a span of 10 bases. CDR1 and CDR2 (germline): SGDLS, YYNGEE. This CDR3 reads CASSVEPAENTEAFF. In nucleotides, the CDR3 is TGTGCCAGCAGCGTAGAACCAGCGGAGAACACTGAAGCTTTCTTT.

This sequence joins TRBV6-5 and TRBJ1-2, with D maybe TRBD1 (5 bases). V was pared by 0 bases and J by 8 bases, with 16 bases between. This CDR3 has 15 residues. Germline V gene data show CDR1 as MNHEY and CDR2 as SVGAGI. This CDR3 is CASSYSRQGSWGYTF. In nucleotides, the CDR3 is TGTGCCAGCAGTTACTCGCGGCAGGGTTCTTGGGGCTACACCTTC.

The rearrangement joins TRBV5-1 to TRBJ2-2; D gene ambiguous. This CDR3 has 16 amino acids. Trimming removed 0 bases at V and 0 bases at J, with 9 bases between. Germline CDR1 reads SGHRS; CDR2 reads YFSETQ. DNA of the CDR3: TGCGCCAGCAGCTTGGAGAGGCACGCGAACACCGGGGAGCTGTTTTTT. It encodes CASSLERHANTGELFF.

This clone turned up a few times. Relative to the germline gene, one junction end is altered; a read error may explain this. In DNA form, the CDR3 reads TGTGCTAGCAGCCGAGGACAGGGAGGCCAAGAGACCCAGTACTTC. Translation gives CASSRGQGGQETQYF. V gene TRBV7-7 combines with J gene TRBJ2-5; 8 nucleotides agree with TRBD1. CDR1 SSHAT and CDR2 FNYEAQ come from the germline V gene (reference sequence). The CDR3 spans 15 residues.